This T cell receptor beta chain comes out of a study of blood T cell repertoires in COVID-19. Whole-study context: COVID-19 samples, acute and convalescent, were from the United States, Italy and Spain. The cDNA or gDNA used as material had been derived from T cells, B-cell-depleted T cells, or PBMCs.

Only in-frame clones appear in the TCRdb table, and some are missing; sequencing was by immunoSEQ multiplex PCR. In the table there are 180,000 or so clones, less than 90% of which are singletons. Participants, about 18 to 100 years old, spanned about two dozen US areas. Germline values: CDR1 MGHRA, CDR2 YSYEKL. The CDR3 covers 17 residues. The J segment lost 4 bases and the V segment lost 3 bases, leaving 9 bases of the junction unmatched. Input material: PBMCs or T cells enriched from blood (not recorded which). The receptor was isolated from a human donor with acute COVID-19. The donor label of this sample is uncertain. The chain carries TRBV4-1 and TRBJ1-5; 10 bases line up with TRBD1. CDR3 coding DNA: TGCGCCAGCAGCCAGAAAACCGGGACAGGGGCAAATCAGCCCCAGCATTTT. This sequence encodes CASSQKTGTGANQPQHF.